A single sample gave rise to the 27 T cell receptor beta chains below, sequenced in a study of cytomegalovirus exposure and HLA in healthy donors. The primer mix had 60 Vbeta and 13 Jbeta primers. TCRdb's table, derived via immunoSEQ multiplex PCR, lists solely in-frame clones and lacks some. The sample lists about 140,000 clones; just under 85% were seen once. Sample: PBMCs. The receptor set was obtained from a young man in good health and CMV-seropositive.

The chain uses TRBV6-5 and TRBJ2-1, with a possible D match to TRBD2 (5 bases). The ends were cut back, 5 bases at V and 15 bases at J, with 23 bases in the middle. CDR1 and CDR2 (germline): MNHEY, SVGAGI. The CDR3 spans 14 residues. The CDR3 sequence is CASSPAGRITLPFF. Here the CDR3 DNA reads TGTGCCAGCAGTCCCGCGGGTCGCATTACTTTGCCGTTCTTC.

The genes are TRBV11-3 and TRBJ2-3, with D unclear. Trimming shortened V by 2 bases and J by 2 bases, and 8 bases separated the two germline ends. Germline values: CDR1 SGHNT, CDR2 YENEEA. The CDR3 is 14 amino acids. CDR3: CASSLLGPTDTQYF. As DNA, the CDR3 is TGTGCCAGCAGCTTACTAGGCCCCACAGATACGCAGTATTTT.

This clone was detected only once. The chain joins TRBV7-3 to TRBJ1-2; D is unclear. Germline CDR1 is SGHTA and CDR2 is FQGTGA. V lost 3 bases and J 4 bases, leaving 6 bases between the germline ends. The CDR3 is 12 residues long. For the CDR3, the DNA is TGTGCCAGCAGCTTGGAGGGCTATGGCTACACCTTC. Residues: CASSLEGYGYTF.

The chain employs TRBV2 and TRBJ1-5; 11 nucleotides match TRBD1. J gave up 4 bases and V 2 bases, and 4 bases lay outside the gene matches. The CDR3 has 16 residues. Germline CDR1 is SNHLY and CDR2 is FYNNEI. The CDR3 here is CASSEWRDRGNQPQHF. In DNA form, the CDR3 reads TGTGCCAGCAGTGAATGGAGGGACAGGGGGAATCAGCCCCAGCATTTT.

The CDR3 DNA follows: TGTGCCAGCAGCCCTTGGGGGGACAGGGTGGGCGAGCAGTACTTC. Residues: CASSPWGDRVGEQYF. This chain connects TRBV28 to TRBJ2-7; 9 bases agree with TRBD1. From germline, CDR1 is MDHEN and CDR2 SYDVKM. This CDR3 is built from 15 residues. J lost 6 bases, V lost 6 bases, and 12 bases had no gene match.

V is TRBV9 and J is TRBJ2-2, with TRBD2 matching 10 bases. The length of the CDR3 is 17 residues. The germline V gene has CDR1 SGDLS and CDR2 YYNGEE. With 3 bases clipped from V and 5 bases from J, the junction kept 10 bases outside the gene matches. The CDR3 DNA is TGTGCCAGCAGCGCTAGTCCGGGACTAGCGCCAACCGGGGAGCTGTTTTTT. Translation gives CASSASPGLAPTGELFF. Full variable domain (rest looked up from reference TRBV9 and TRBJ2-2): DSGVTQTPKHLITATGQRVTLRCSPRSGDLSVYWYQQSLDQGLQFLIQYYNGEERAKGNILERFSAQQFPDLHSELNLSSLELGDSALYFCASSASPGLAPTGELFFGEGSRLTVL.

V usage is TRBV7-2 and J usage is TRBJ2-5; tentatively, D is TRBD2 (9 bases). From germline, CDR1 is SGHTA and CDR2 FQGNSA. This CDR3 comprises 16 residues. Deletions cut 4 bases from V and 5 bases from J, with 20 bases between. CDR3 region: CASSSQGAGGWETQYF. As DNA, the CDR3 is TGTGCCAGCAGCTCCCAGGGGGCGGGGGGGTGGGAGACCCAGTACTTC.

This sequence joins TRBV11-1 and TRBJ2-1, with TRBD1 identical over 8 bases. The V segment lost 0 bases and the J segment 5 bases; nucleotides outside the gene matches: 3. Per the germline V gene, CDR1 is SGHAT and CDR2 is FQDESV (reference sequence). The CDR3 covers 15 residues. The CDR3 reads CASSLARTGNNEQFF. As DNA, the CDR3 is TGTGCCAGCAGCTTAGCCCGGACAGGGAACAATGAGCAGTTCTTC.

The chain couples TRBV27 to TRBJ2-7; 8 nucleotides line up with TRBD1. CDR3 size: 14 residues. V lost 6 bases to trimming and J lost 2 bases; unmatched junction nucleotides: 6. Germline V gives CDR1 MNHEY, CDR2 SMNVEV (reference sequence). The CDR3 spells CASSPGGQTYEQYF. CDR3 bases: TGTGCCAGCAGCCCAGGGGGCCAGACCTACGAGCAGTACTTC.

The chain has TRBV2 and TRBJ1-2, with D unclear. This CDR3 contains 10 residues. V was shortened by 6 bases and J by 8 bases, with 7 bases between the two germline ends. Germline CDR1 and CDR2: SNHLY and FYNNEI. The CDR3 DNA sequence: TGTGCCAGCAGGGGCTACGGCTACACCTTC. This gives the protein CASRGYGYTF. The complete variable domain, with remaining parts taken from reference TRBV2 and TRBJ1-2, reads EPEVTQTPSHQVTQMGQEVILRCVPISNHLYFYWYRQILGQKVEFLVSFYNNEISEKSEIFDDQFSVERPDGSNFTLKIRSTKLEDSAMYFCASRGYGYTFGSGTRLTVV.

The chain couples TRBV2 to TRBJ2-3; D remains ambiguous. V lost 2 bases and J 2 bases, leaving 11 bases between the germline ends. Per germline, CDR1 SNHLY and CDR2 FYNNEI. The CDR3 loop spans 15 amino acids. CDR3 loop: CASSERSTITDTQYF. The CDR3, as DNA: TGTGCCAGCAGTGAAAGGAGCACCATCACAGATACGCAGTATTTT.

The rearrangement uses TRBV6-5 and TRBJ2-3; 9 positions agree with TRBD2. V shed 6 bases and J 0 bases; nucleotides not matched to a gene: 4. The CDR3 is made up of 15 amino acids. Germline-derived CDR1 and CDR2 are MNHEY and SVGAGI. The CDR3 nucleotides are TGTGCCAGCAGCCGACTAGCGGTTAGCACAGATACGCAGTATTTT. This gives the protein CASSRLAVSTDTQYF.

The chain joins TRBV9 to TRBJ2-5, with D perhaps matching TRBD2 (5 bases). This CDR3 comprises 15 residues. The V end was cut by 3 bases, the J end by 5 bases, with 17 bases between. Looked up from germline, CDR1 is SGDLS and CDR2 is YYNGEE. The CDR3 DNA reads as TGTGCCAGCAGCGGCGGTATCGGGGAACTGGAGACCCAGTACTTC. Its translation: CASSGGIGELETQYF.

This clone was counted between two and nine times. The chain recombines TRBV19 with TRBJ1-1; the D is unclear. Looked up from germline, CDR1 is LNHDA and CDR2 is SQIVND (reference sequence). The V gene lost 9 bases and the J gene lost 0 bases, with 8 bases spanning the gap. This CDR3 has 12 residues. Written as DNA, the CDR3 is TGTGCCAGCTCGGTCATGAACACTGAAGCTTTCTTT. Translated: CASSVMNTEAFF.

This chain joins TRBV28 and TRBJ2-2; 10 bases fit TRBD2. Germline CDR1 reads MDHEN; CDR2 reads SYDVKM. The V segment lost 1 base and the J segment 4 bases; nucleotides outside the gene matches: 3. CDR3 length: 16 amino acids. CDR3 nucleotide sequence: TGTGCCAGCAGTTTATTAGCGGGAGGAAGCACCGGGGAGCTGTTTTTT. As protein: CASSLLAGGSTGELFF.

The rearrangement links TRBV10-3 to TRBJ2-1; 9 bases fit TRBD1. The CDR3 covers 14 residues. From germline, CDR1 is ENHRY and CDR2 SYGVKD. V was clipped by 10 bases and J by 5 bases; unmatched bases: 9. CDR3 residues: CATGRGTGNNEQFF. The CDR3 nucleotides are TGTGCCACGGGGAGAGGGACAGGGAACAATGAGCAGTTCTTC.

The J gene is TRBJ2-1, the V gene TRBV7-6, with 12 bases identical to TRBD2. Germline CDR1 and CDR2: SGHVS and FNYEAQ. This CDR3 comprises 16 residues. J gave up 8 bases and V 4 bases, and 9 bases lay outside the gene matches. For the CDR3, the DNA is TGTGCCAGCAGCTCCGGAGGACTAGCGGGATTGGATGAGCAGTTCTTC. Translating it yields CASSSGGLAGLDEQFF. The full variable domain, in which reference TRBV7-6 and TRBJ2-1 provide the parts outside the CDR3, is GAGVSQSPRYKVTKRGQDVALRCDPISGHVSLYWYRQALGQGPEFLTYFNYEAQQDKSGLPNDRFSAERPEGSISTLTIQRTEQRDSAMYRCASSSGGLAGLDEQFFGPGTRLTVL.

The V gene is TRBV6-1, the J gene TRBJ1-5; 9 bases are a match to TRBD1. The CDR3 is made up of 15 amino acids. V shed 3 bases, J shed 7 bases, and the junction held 7 bases outside the gene matches. Germline loops: CDR1 MNHNS, CDR2 SASEGT. The CDR3 is CASSDSGQGSQPQHF. The CDR3 region has the DNA TGTGCCAGCAGTGATTCGGGACAGGGAAGCCAGCCCCAGCATTTT.

The rearrangement uses TRBV27 and TRBJ2-7, with a tentative D call TRBD1 (5 bases). This CDR3 spans 16 amino acids. Germline loops: CDR1 MNHEY, CDR2 SMNVEV (reference sequence). V was trimmed by 7 bases and J by 0 bases, leaving 19 bases between them. For the CDR3, the DNA is TGTGCCAGCACCCTCCCGAAGGGGAATAGCTCCTACGAGCAGTACTTC. This gives the protein CASTLPKGNSSYEQYF.

About this clone: The sample carries other DNA sequences with the same CDR3. The chain couples TRBV27 to TRBJ1-1; a possible D gene is TRBD1 (5 bases). Germline V gives CDR1 MNHEY, CDR2 SMNVEV (reference sequence). Deletions cut 6 bases from V and 2 bases from J, with 10 bases between. This CDR3 is 13 amino acids long. The CDR3 nucleotides read TGTGCCAGCAGCCTGACAGTCAACACTGAAGCTTTCTTT. Protein sequence: CASSLTVNTEAFF.

This chain joins TRBV6-5 and TRBJ1-6; D not certain. The V gene's germline CDR1 is MNHEY and CDR2 SVGAGI. V lost 6 bases and J 0 bases, leaving 6 bases between the germline ends. This CDR3 is 14 amino acids long. The CDR3 region has the DNA TGTGCCAGCAGGGGGAGCTCCTATAATTCACCCCTCCACTTT. Translated, it gives CASRGSSYNSPLHF.

The V call is TRBV5-6, the J call TRBJ2-4; TRBD2 might be the D (6 bases). With 4 bases removed from V and 10 bases from J, the gap between germline ends came to 12 bases. The CDR3 consists of 12 residues. From germline, CDR1 is SGHDT and CDR2 YYEEEE. CDR3 protein: CASSPVGGIQYF. CDR3 bases: TGTGCCAGCAGCCCGGTCGGAGGGATTCAGTACTTC.

The rearrangement uses TRBV5-4 and TRBJ2-3, with 9 bases lining up with TRBD1. CDR1 and CDR2 (germline): SGHNT, YYREEE (reference sequence). This CDR3 is 15 amino acids long. With V trimmed by 4 bases and J by 2 bases, 5 bases remained unmatched. CDR3 amino acids: CASSQRTGATDTQYF. The DNA of the CDR3 is TGTGCCAGCAGCCAAAGGACAGGGGCCACAGATACGCAGTATTTT.

Concerning this clone: A read error may produce the germline difference seen at one junction end. V is TRBV7-7 and J is TRBJ2-7; 7 nucleotides line up with TRBD1. The CDR3 totals 15 residues. From germline, CDR1 is SSHAT and CDR2 FNYEAQ (reference sequence). CDR3 coding DNA: TGTGCTAGCAGCTTAGGCAAGGGGGCCTCCTACGAGCAGTACTTC. As protein: CASSLGKGASYEQYF.

The rearrangement joins TRBV7-2 to TRBJ2-3; D is possibly TRBD2 (5 bases). Trimming left V 4 bases short and J 2 bases short, with 10 bases between. Germline V gives CDR1 SGHTA, CDR2 FQGNSA. The CDR3 contains 14 residues. The CDR3 reads CASSSNGVTDTQYF. DNA for the CDR3: TGTGCCAGCAGCTCTAACGGGGTCACAGATACGCAGTATTTT.

V and J are TRBV6-5 and TRBJ1-2; D remains ambiguous. Germline CDR1 reads MNHEY; CDR2 reads SVGAGI. The CDR3 length is 14 residues. V dropped 6 bases and J dropped 6 bases, with 17 bases sitting between them. CDR3 nucleotides: TGTGCCAGCAGCCCTTCCCGTCAGCGAAATGGCTACACCTTC. Its translation is CASSPSRQRNGYTF.

The genes are TRBV18 and TRBJ2-3, with TRBD2 matching over 8 bases. The CDR3 runs to 17 residues. Looked up from germline, CDR1 is KGHSH and CDR2 is LQKENI. Trimming took 0 bases from V and 0 from J; bases not matched to a gene: 5. The CDR3 DNA reads TGTGCCAGCTCACCACCTACTGCGGGGGGAAGCACAGATACGCAGTATTTT. Encoded protein: CASSPPTAGGSTDTQYF.